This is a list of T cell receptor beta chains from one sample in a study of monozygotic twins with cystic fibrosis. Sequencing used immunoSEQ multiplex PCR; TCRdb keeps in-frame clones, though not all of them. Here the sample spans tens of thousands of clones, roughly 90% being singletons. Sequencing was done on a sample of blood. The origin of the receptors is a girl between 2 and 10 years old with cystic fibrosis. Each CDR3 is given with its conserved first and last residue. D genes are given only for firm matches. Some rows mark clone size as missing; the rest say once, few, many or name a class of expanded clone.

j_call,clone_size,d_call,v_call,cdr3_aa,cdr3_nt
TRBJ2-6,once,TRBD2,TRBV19,CASSSLAGTALSGANVLTF,TGTGCCAGTAGCTCTTTAGCGGGGACTGCTCTCTCTGGGGCCAACGTCCTGACTTTC
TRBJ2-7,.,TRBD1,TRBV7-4,CASSLTGAYEQYF,TGTGCCAGCAGCTTAACAGGGGCGTACGAGCAGTACTTC
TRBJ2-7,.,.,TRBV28,CASSFADSYEQYF,TGTGCCAGCAGTTTTGCGGACAGCTACGAGCAGTACTTC
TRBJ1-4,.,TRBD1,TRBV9,CASSKQGAGTNEKLFF,TGTGCCAGCAGCAAGCAGGGGGCGGGAACTAATGAAAAACTGTTTTTT
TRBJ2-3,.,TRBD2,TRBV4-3,CASSQGPWGTSGATLTDTQYF,TGCGCCAGCAGCCAAGGCCCCTGGGGGACTAGCGGGGCGACACTCACAGATACGCAGTATTTT
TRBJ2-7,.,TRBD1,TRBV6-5,CASSLDYGTGFYEQYF,TGTGCCAGCAGTTTAGACTACGGGACAGGGTTCTACGAGCAGTACTTC
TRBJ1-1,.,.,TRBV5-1,CASRKQVNTEAFF,TGCGCCAGCAGAAAACAAGTGAACACTGAAGCTTTCTTT
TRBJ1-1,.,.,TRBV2,CASSEGRSTEAFF,TGTGCCAGCAGTGAGGGTCGTAGCACTGAAGCTTTCTTT
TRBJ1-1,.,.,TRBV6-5,CASSTPSGVNTEAFF,TGTGCCAGCAGCACGCCATCGGGGGTAAACACTGAAGCTTTCTTT
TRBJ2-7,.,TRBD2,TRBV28,CATYSGGVLLYEQYF,TGTGCCACCTATAGCGGGGGAGTACTCCTATACGAGCAGTACTTC
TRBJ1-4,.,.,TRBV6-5,CASSYSGEKLFF,TGTGCCAGCAGTTACTCAGGAGAAAAACTGTTTTTT
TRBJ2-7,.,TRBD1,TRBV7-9,CASSLSSGTGGYEQYF,TGTGCCAGCAGCCTCAGTTCCGGGACAGGGGGCTACGAGCAGTACTTC
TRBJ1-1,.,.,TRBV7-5,CAKLKNTEAFF,TGTGCCAAACTCAAGAACACTGAAGCTTTCTTT
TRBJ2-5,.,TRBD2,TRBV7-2,CASTPNPGGAAETQYF,TGTGCCAGCACCCCAAATCCCGGGGGGGCAGCAGAGACCCAGTACTTC
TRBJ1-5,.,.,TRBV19,CASTLGSFSLSNQPQHF,TGTGCCAGTACCTTAGGCAGTTTTTCTCTTAGCAATCAGCCCCAGCATTTT
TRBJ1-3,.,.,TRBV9,CASSVVPGVSGNTIYF,TGTGCCAGCAGCGTAGTTCCGGGAGTCTCTGGAAACACCATATATTTT
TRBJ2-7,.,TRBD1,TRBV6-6,CASSQPDRNRVYEQYF,TGTGCCAGCAGTCAACCGGACAGGAATCGGGTCTACGAGCAGTACTTC
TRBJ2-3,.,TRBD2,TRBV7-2,CASRVGGGASGTQYF,TGTGCCAGCAGGGTAGGCGGGGGGGCTTCCGGTACGCAGTATTTT
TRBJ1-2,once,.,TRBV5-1,CASSFRTSTGSNYGYTF,TGCGCCAGCAGTTTCCGGACCTCTACAGGGAGTAACTATGGCTACACCTTC